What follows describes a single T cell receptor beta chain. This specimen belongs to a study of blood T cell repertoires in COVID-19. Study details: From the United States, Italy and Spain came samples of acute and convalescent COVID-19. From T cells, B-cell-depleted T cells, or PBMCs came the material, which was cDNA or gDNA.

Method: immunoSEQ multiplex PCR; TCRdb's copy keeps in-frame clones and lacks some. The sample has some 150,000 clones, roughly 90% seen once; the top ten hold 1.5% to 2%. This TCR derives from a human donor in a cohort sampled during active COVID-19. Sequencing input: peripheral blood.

The CDR3 loop is CATSTGTGSHEQYF. CDR3 DNA sequence: TGTGCCACCTCCACCGGGACAGGGAGCCACGAGCAGTACTTC. V and J are TRBV19 and TRBJ2-7; 9 bases align to TRBD1. The CDR3 length is 14 residues. Germline CDR1 and CDR2: LNHDA and SQIVND (reference sequence). V was pared by 10 bases and J by 5 bases, with 12 bases of the junction left unmatched.